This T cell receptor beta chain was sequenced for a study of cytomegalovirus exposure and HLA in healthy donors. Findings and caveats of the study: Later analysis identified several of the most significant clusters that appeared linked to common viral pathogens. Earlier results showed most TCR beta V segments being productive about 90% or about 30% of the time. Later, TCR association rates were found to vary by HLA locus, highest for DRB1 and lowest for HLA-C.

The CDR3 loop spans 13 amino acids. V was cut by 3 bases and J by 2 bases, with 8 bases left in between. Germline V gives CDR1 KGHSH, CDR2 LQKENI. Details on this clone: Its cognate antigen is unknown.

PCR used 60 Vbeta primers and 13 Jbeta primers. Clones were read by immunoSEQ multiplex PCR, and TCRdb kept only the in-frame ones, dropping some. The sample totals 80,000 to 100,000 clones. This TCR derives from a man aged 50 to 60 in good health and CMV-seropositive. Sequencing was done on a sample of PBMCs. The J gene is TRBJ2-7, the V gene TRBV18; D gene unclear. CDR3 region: CASSPSGTYEQYV. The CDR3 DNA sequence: TGTGCCAGCTCACCGTCAGGCACCTACGAGCAGTACGTC.